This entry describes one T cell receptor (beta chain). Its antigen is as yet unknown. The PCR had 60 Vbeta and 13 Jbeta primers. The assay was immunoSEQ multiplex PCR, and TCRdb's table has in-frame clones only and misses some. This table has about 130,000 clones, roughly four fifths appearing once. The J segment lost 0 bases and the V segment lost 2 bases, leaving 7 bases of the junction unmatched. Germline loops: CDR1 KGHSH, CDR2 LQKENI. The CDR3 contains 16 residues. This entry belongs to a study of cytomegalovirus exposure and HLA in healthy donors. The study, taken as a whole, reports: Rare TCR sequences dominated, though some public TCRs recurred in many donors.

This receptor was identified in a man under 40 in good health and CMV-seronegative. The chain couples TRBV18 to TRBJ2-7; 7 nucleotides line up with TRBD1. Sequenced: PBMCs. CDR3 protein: CASSPLGQVNSYEQYF. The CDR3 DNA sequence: TGTGCCAGCTCACCATTAGGACAGGTCAACTCCTACGAGCAGTACTTC.